These 17 T cell receptor beta chains came from one sample sequenced in a study of T cell responses to AZD1222 COVID-19 vaccine. TCRdb's table, derived via immunoSEQ multiplex PCR, lists solely in-frame clones and lacks some. This table holds around 160,000 clones, approximately 89% found once. This specimen consisted of peripheral blood, obtained on day 0 of AZD1222 vaccination. These receptors originate from an adult in good health.

The rearrangement joins TRBV5-1 to TRBJ1-6; D perhaps matches TRBD1 (5 bases). The CDR3 runs to 17 residues. The germline V and J ends were trimmed by 4 bases and 3 bases, with 17 bases remaining between them. Germline values: CDR1 SGHRS, CDR2 YFSETQ. The CDR3 DNA follows: TGCGCCAGCAGCAGGGGCCGGGTCCCATTCTATAATTCACCCCTCCACTTT. Its translation: CASSRGRVPFYNSPLHF. Using reference TRBV5-1 and TRBJ1-6 for the parts outside the CDR3, the full variable domain is KAGVTQTPRYLIKTRGQQVTLSCSPISGHRSVSWYQQTPGQGLQFLFEYFSETQRNKGNFPGRFSGRQFSNSRSEMNVSTLELGDSALYLCASSRGRVPFYNSPLHFGNGTRLTVT.

The J gene is TRBJ1-6, the V gene TRBV7-2; D not certain. This CDR3 comprises 14 residues. The germline V gene has CDR1 SGHTA and CDR2 FQGNSA. The V end lost 1 base, the J end lost 9 bases, and 10 bases lay between the germline ends. CDR3 residues: CASSLVGVGSPLHF. CDR3 DNA sequence: TGTGCCAGCAGCTTAGTCGGGGTAGGTTCACCCCTCCACTTT. Using reference TRBV7-2 and TRBJ1-6 for the parts outside the CDR3, the full variable domain is GAGVSQSPSNKVTEKGKDVELRCDPISGHTALYWYRQSLGQGLEFLIYFQGNSAPDKSGLPSDRFSAERTGGSVSTLTIQRTQQEDSAVYLCASSLVGVGSPLHFGNGTRLTVT.

The J gene is TRBJ1-6, the V gene TRBV7-2, with D perhaps TRBD1 (5 bases). V lost 7 bases and J lost 7, with 14 bases in between. The CDR3 has 14 amino acids. In germline, CDR1 is SGHTA, CDR2 FQGNSA. The CDR3, as DNA: TGTGCCAGCACGCCCGGGACTACGAATTCACCCCTCCACTTT. This encodes CASTPGTTNSPLHF. The complete variable domain, with remaining parts taken from reference TRBV7-2 and TRBJ1-6, reads GAGVSQSPSNKVTEKGKDVELRCDPISGHTALYWYRQSLGQGLEFLIYFQGNSAPDKSGLPSDRFSAERTGGSVSTLTIQRTQQEDSAVYLCASTPGTTNSPLHFGNGTRLTVT.

The V call is TRBV7-2, the J call TRBJ2-7, with a tentative D call TRBD1 (5 bases). The CDR3 runs to 15 residues. Germline V gives CDR1 SGHTA, CDR2 FQGNSA. V lost 2 bases to trimming and J lost 2 bases, with 13 bases between them. The CDR3 sequence: CASSLLSSGPYEQYF. For the CDR3, the DNA is TGTGCCAGCAGCTTACTAAGCTCAGGGCCCTACGAGCAGTACTTC.

The chain couples TRBV2 to TRBJ1-2; D call uncertain. V dropped 6 bases and J dropped 0 bases, with 20 bases sitting between them. CDR3 length equals 17 residues. Per germline, CDR1 SNHLY and CDR2 FYNNEI. The DNA of the CDR3 is TGTGCCAGCAGCGACCCCTCCATCGTTTCAGCTAACTATGGCTACACCTTC. Its translation: CASSDPSIVSANYGYTF.

The genes are TRBV6-5 and TRBJ2-1; D not resolved. Germline-derived CDR1 and CDR2 are MNHEY and SVGAGI. Between the trimmed V and J ends, which lost 2 bases and 5 bases, there was a span of 7 bases. This CDR3 region has 13 residues. The CDR3 loop reads CASSYNKNNEQFF. As DNA, the CDR3 is TGTGCCAGCAGTTACAATAAGAACAATGAGCAGTTCTTC.

The chain joins TRBV5-1 to TRBJ1-1; no definite D call. The CDR3 has 14 residues. CDR1 is SGHRS, CDR2 YFSETQ, per germline. V was trimmed by 3 bases and J by 2 bases, leaving 11 bases between them. CDR3 sequence: CASSSGNPNTEAFF. For the CDR3, the DNA is TGCGCCAGCAGCTCCGGGAACCCCAACACTGAAGCTTTCTTT.

This clone was detected once. This chain links TRBV3-1 (or the pseudogene TRBV3-2) with TRBJ1-4; D is undetermined. Germline CDR1 is LGHDT and CDR2 is YNNKEL (reference sequence). The V end lost 4 bases, the J end lost 6 bases, and 12 bases lay between the germline ends. The CDR3 has 14 residues. The CDR3: CASSPLREDEKLFF. CDR3 DNA sequence: TGTGCCAGCAGCCCCTTAAGGGAGGATGAAAAACTGTTTTTT.

CDR3 loop: CASSYSRAGNSPLHF. The CDR3 region has the DNA TGTGCCAGCAGTTACTCGAGAGCGGGTAATTCACCCCTCCACTTT. V usage is TRBV6-5 and J usage is TRBJ1-6; D gene unclear. The CDR3 sequence is 15 residues long. Trimming took 0 bases from V and 6 from J, leaving 9 bases between them. Germline values: CDR1 MNHEY, CDR2 SVGAGI.

The chain has TRBV29-1 and TRBJ2-1; TRBD2 might be the D (5 bases). This CDR3 spans 11 amino acids. V shed 7 bases and J shed 10 bases, with 14 bases lying between them. CDR1 SQVTM and CDR2 ANQGSEA come from the germline V gene. In DNA, the CDR3 is TGCAGCGCCAAAAAGGAGGTAGAGCAGTTCTTC. It translates to CSAKKEVEQFF.

The chain uses TRBV7-2 and TRBJ1-4; unclear D gene. V was pared by 3 bases and J by 4 bases, with 6 bases between. The CDR3 covers 13 residues. Germline V gives CDR1 SGHTA, CDR2 FQGNSA. This CDR3 reads CASSLTFNEKLFF. In nucleotides, the CDR3 is TGTGCCAGCAGCTTGACCTTTAATGAAAAACTGTTTTTT.

This clone was seen a handful of times. The chain links TRBV7-2 to TRBJ1-3, with D perhaps TRBD1 (6 bases). This CDR3 region has 15 residues. The V gene lost 5 bases and the J gene lost 0 bases, with 11 bases spanning the gap. CDR1 is SGHTA and CDR2 is FQGNSA in the germline V gene. CDR3 protein: CASSRRGGSGNTIYF. DNA for the CDR3: TGTGCCAGCAGCCGGAGGGGGGGCTCTGGAAACACCATATATTTT.

This clone came up a few times. This rearrangement joins TRBV6-4 to TRBJ2-3, with 9 bases aligning to TRBD1. The V segment lost 1 base and the J segment 5 bases; nucleotides outside the gene matches: 4. The CDR3 is 15 amino acids. Germline-derived CDR1 and CDR2 are MRHNA and SNTAGT. The CDR3: CASSDFAGQGDTQYF. The CDR3 DNA reads TGTGCCAGCAGTGACTTTGCGGGACAGGGAGATACGCAGTATTTT.

This chain links TRBV28 with TRBJ1-2; unclear D gene. V lost 2 bases and J 8 bases, leaving 21 bases between the germline ends. The germline V gene encodes CDR1 MDHEN and CDR2 SYDVKM. The CDR3 runs to 16 residues. CDR3 nucleotides: TGTGCCAGCAGTTTACGTCTGTCCGGCTCGGGGAACGGCTACACCTTC. This sequence encodes CASSLRLSGSGNGYTF.

The CDR3 DNA reads as TGTGCCAGCACGCCCGGCTTGCGGGGCGGCACAGATACGCAGTATTTT. Translation: CASTPGLRGGTDTQYF. The chain uses TRBV28 and TRBJ2-3, with D possibly TRBD2 on 6 matching bases. Germline CDR1 reads MDHEN; CDR2 reads SYDVKM. With 7 bases removed from V and 1 base from J, the gap between germline ends came to 18 bases. The CDR3 sequence is 16 residues long.

The chain couples TRBV7-9 to TRBJ2-2; no reliable D call. Germline V lookup: CDR1 SEHNR, CDR2 FQNEAQ (reference sequence). The germline V and J ends were trimmed by 0 bases and 3 bases, with 5 bases remaining between them. The CDR3 contains 14 residues. The CDR3 loop reads CASSLAVDTGELFF. The CDR3 DNA is TGTGCCAGCAGCTTAGCGGTAGACACCGGGGAGCTGTTTTTT.

This chain uses TRBV19 with TRBJ1-2; D possibly corresponds to TRBD1 (6 bases). The CDR3 length is 13 residues. V shed 8 bases and J shed 4 bases, with 14 bases lying between them. CDR1 and CDR2 from the germline V gene are LNHDA and SQIVND (reference sequence). The CDR3 coding sequence is TGTGCCAGTTCGGACAGCACGTTCTATGGCTACACCTTC. Translating it yields CASSDSTFYGYTF.